The sequence of this TCR beta chain was determined in a study of blood T cell repertoires in COVID-19. Across the study: T cells, B-cell-depleted T cells, or PBMCs supplied cDNA or gDNA.

The V end lost 3 bases, the J end lost 5 bases, and 10 bases lay between the germline ends. This CDR3 has 13 amino acids. In germline, CDR1 is KGHSH, CDR2 LQKENI. In the study's own analysis: Estimated nucleated cell counts came from reference gene primer amplification. Data came from immunoSEQ multiplex PCR; TCRdb stores just in-frame clones and leaves some out. V and J calls and clone size are as listed in that table; D and trimming were resolved from the DNA. The sample has about 100,000 clones; over 65% are singletons. This clonotype was obtained from a man aged 55 to 69 with acute or convalescent COVID-19. Sequenced sample: peripheral blood. The V gene is TRBV18, the J gene TRBJ2-5; TRBD2 might be the D (6 bases). CDR3 bases: TGTGCCAGCTCACCGGTGGAGGGGGAGACCCAGTACTTC. It is translated as CASSPVEGETQYF.